This T cell receptor (beta chain) was sequenced for a study of shared clonotypes between healthy human individuals. What was sequenced on ten immunoSEQ deep assay plates was unsorted PBMC DNA. Per the original data handling: There were no quality scores in the junction-only immunoSEQ sequences, so filtering differed. The protocol was immunoSEQ multiplex PCR, while the TCRdb copy is restricted to in-frame clones and leaves out a portion. The DNA was the basis for D and trimming; V, J and clone size are from that table. The sample has a few hundred thousand clones, 77% seen once. This clone was counted between two and nine times. The CDR3 has 15 residues. Looked up from germline, CDR1 is MNHEY and CDR2 is SVGAGI. J was trimmed by 3 bases and V by 6 bases; bases with no gene match: 6.

This receptor was obtained from a woman aged 40 to 50 in good health. Some clones in this sample may be carry-over from other donors' samples. Sample: PBMCs. The chain has TRBV6-5 and TRBJ2-2; the match to TRBD1 covers 8 bases. CDR3 DNA: TGTGCCAGCAGCCCCGGACAGGGCGACACCGGGGAGCTGTTTTTT. It specifies CASSPGQGDTGELFF.